The 32 T cell receptor beta chains below all came from one sample that was sequenced in a study of T cells in Graves' hyperthyroidism and ophthalmopathy. RNA transcripts served as the template for amplifying TCR beta CDR3 regions. HTBI primers drove first-round RT-PCR of the TCR CDR3. MiXCR, run by TCRdb on the multiplex PCR reads, gives a single entry per CDR3 protein. The sample lists 250,000 to 350,000 distinct CDR3 sequences, over 15% occurring once. Sequencing was done on a sample of blood. The source of these receptors is a woman in her sixties with Graves' ophthalmopathy.

This clonotype has more than one count but fewer than ten. The V and J genes are TRBV9 and TRBJ2-1; a weak D match, TRBD1 (5 bases). The germline V gene has CDR1 SGDLS and CDR2 YYNGEE. The V end was cut by 1 base, the J end by 0 bases, with 14 bases between. This CDR3 has 17 amino acids. The CDR3 region is CASSVTGLSSSYNEQFF. DNA of the CDR3: TGTGCCAGCAGCGTAACAGGTCTCTCCAGCTCCTACAATGAGCAGTTCTTC.

This clonotype was picked up many times. The rearrangement uses TRBV9 and TRBJ1-2; 10 nucleotides line up with TRBD1. The CDR3 is 15 amino acids. Germline V CDR1 and CDR2: SGDLS, YYNGEE. After removal of 4 bases from V and 2 bases from J, the junction contained 5 bases not matched to a gene. CDR3 sequence reads: CASSIPGQGNYGYTF. As DNA, the CDR3 is TGTGCCAGCAGCATACCGGGACAGGGGAACTATGGCTACACCTTC.

V is TRBV30 and J is TRBJ1-6; TRBD1 might be the D (5 bases). The germline gives CDR1 GTSNPN, CDR2 SVGIG (reference sequence). The CDR3 sequence is 16 residues long. Trimming removed 0 bases at V and 5 bases at J, with 14 bases between. CDR3 protein: CAWSVPGPANNSPLHF. DNA of the CDR3: TGTGCCTGGAGTGTACCAGGGCCGGCTAATAATTCACCCCTCCACTTT. The whole variable domain, filled in from reference TRBV30 and TRBJ1-6, reads SQTIHQWPATLVQPVGSPLSLECTVEGTSNPNLYWYRQAAGRGLQLLFYSVGIGQISSEVPQNLSASRPQDRQFILSSKKLLLSDSGFYLCAWSVPGPANNSPLHFGNGTRLTVT.

In this sample, this clonotype turned up a few times. The chain employs TRBV7-9 and TRBJ2-7; a possible D gene is TRBD2 (6 bases). Germline V gives CDR1 SEHNR, CDR2 FQNEAQ (reference sequence). The CDR3 extends over 16 amino acids. Trimming removed 4 bases at V and 0 bases at J, with 16 bases between. The DNA for the CDR3 is TGTGCCAGCAGCTCTTGGGGGGTTGGGTTCTCCTACGAGCAGTACTTC. Its protein product is CASSSWGVGFSYEQYF.

This clonotype was observed at least ten times. The V and J genes are TRBV5-6 and TRBJ2-2; possible D gene TRBD1, 5 bases. Trimming left V 0 bases short and J 5 bases short, with 11 bases between. This CDR3 spans 15 amino acids. The germline CDR1 and CDR2 sequences are SGHDT and YYEEEE. The CDR3 sequence is CASSLGAAGTGELFF. The CDR3 bases are TGTGCCAGCAGCTTGGGGGCGGCAGGGACCGGGGAGCTGTTTTTT.

The sample holds many counts of this clonotype. V gene TRBV19 combines with J gene TRBJ2-7; D is ambiguous. The CDR3 length is 13 residues. CDR1 and CDR2 from the germline V gene are LNHDA and SQIVND (reference sequence). Trimming removed 4 bases at V and 2 bases at J, with 9 bases between. The CDR3 spells CASSNPGPYEQYF. CDR3 bases: TGTGCCAGTAGTAACCCCGGACCCTACGAGCAGTACTTC.

The table lists this clonotype with many counts. The rearrangement joins TRBV28 to TRBJ2-7, with 9 bases matching TRBD1. There are 13 residues in the CDR3. Germline CDR1 and CDR2: MDHEN and SYDVKM. J lost 0 bases, V lost 7 bases, and 1 base had no gene match. CDR3 coding DNA: TGTGCCAGCAAACAGGGGGCCTCCTACGAGCAGTACTTC. Its protein is CASKQGASYEQYF.

This clonotype was detected ten times or more. The V and J genes are TRBV18 and TRBJ1-1; TRBD1 is a possible D gene (6 bases). Germline CDR1 and CDR2: KGHSH and LQKENI. The length of the CDR3 is 14 residues. V was pared by 6 bases and J by 4 bases, with 15 bases between. As DNA, the CDR3 is TGTGCCAGCTCTCCTAACAGGGTGCTCACTGAAGCTTTCTTT. As protein: CASSPNRVLTEAFF.

The gene calls are TRBV27 and TRBJ2-7; D remains ambiguous. The V and J ends lost 0 bases and 2 bases respectively, with 11 bases between them. Per the germline V gene, CDR1 is MNHEY and CDR2 is SMNVEV (reference sequence). CDR3 length: 15 amino acids. This CDR3 is CASSLSRNRPYEQYF. As DNA, the CDR3 is TGTGCCAGCAGTTTATCCCGCAACCGGCCCTACGAGCAGTACTTC.

This clonotype came up many times. The chain has TRBV12-3 or TRBV12-4 and TRBJ1-4; 9 bases map to TRBD1. The CDR3 totals 13 residues. J was trimmed by 8 bases and V by 6 bases; bases with no gene match: 4. The CDR3 coding sequence is TGTGCCAGCAGGGGACAGGGTGGCGAAAAACTGTTTTTT. It translates to CASRGQGGEKLFF.

The chain carries TRBV29-1 and TRBJ1-2, with TRBD1 as a possible D gene (6 bases). V gave up 2 bases and J gave up 7 bases, with 17 bases separating them. Germline loops: CDR1 SQVTM, CDR2 ANQGSEA. There are 14 residues in the CDR3. The CDR3 region is CSVEPPGAGSGYTF. CDR3 DNA sequence: TGCAGCGTTGAACCCCCAGGGGCCGGCTCTGGCTACACCTTC. Together with reference TRBV29-1 and TRBJ1-2, the CDR3 gives the full variable domain: SAVISQKPSRDICQRGTSLTIQCQVDSQVTMMFWYRQQPGQSLTLIATANQGSEATYESGFVIDKFPISRPNLTFSTLTVSNMSPEDSSIYLCSVEPPGAGSGYTFGSGTRLTVV.

This clonotype was seen at least ten times. The chain joins TRBV3-1 to TRBJ1-1; D is possibly TRBD1 (6 bases). V was pared by 7 bases and J by 4 bases, with 19 bases between. This CDR3 comprises 15 residues. Germline V CDR1 and CDR2: LGHDT, YNNKEL (reference sequence). The CDR3 sequence: CASKKGTGGVTEAFF. DNA of the CDR3: TGTGCCAGCAAGAAGGGTACGGGGGGCGTCACTGAAGCTTTCTTT.

This clonotype was seen ten or more times. V gene TRBV12-3 or TRBV12-4 combines with J gene TRBJ1-5; D remains ambiguous. V was trimmed by 2 bases and J by 0 bases, leaving 8 bases between them. The CDR3 has 15 amino acids. In DNA form, the CDR3 reads TGTGCCAGCAGTTTATCCATGTATAGCAATCAGCCCCAGCATTTT. It is translated as CASSLSMYSNQPQHF.

About this clonotype: A read error may explain this, as a much larger clone is one base away. CDR3 amino acids: CASSPDGADTQYF. In DNA, the CDR3 is TGTGCCAGCTCTCCTGACGGGGCAGATACGCAGTATTTT. The V and J genes are TRBV7-9 and TRBJ2-3; a weak D match, TRBD2 (5 bases). This CDR3 has 13 residues. Germline CDR1 reads SEHNR; CDR2 reads FQNEAQ (reference sequence). The germline V and J ends were trimmed by 8 bases and 4 bases, with 13 bases remaining between them.

This clonotype was seen just once. The chain combines TRBV28 with TRBJ2-3; D gene uncertain. CDR1 and CDR2 (germline): MDHEN, SYDVKM. The V end was cut by 2 bases, the J end by 5 bases, with 14 bases between. The CDR3 totals 15 residues. CDR3 loop: CASSLRNGLLDTQYF. The CDR3 region has the DNA TGTGCCAGCAGTTTAAGAAACGGCCTCCTAGATACGCAGTATTTT.

Ten or more counts support this clonotype. The chain carries TRBV11-2 and TRBJ2-3; D is possibly TRBD1 (5 bases). Trimming pared 5 bases from V and 0 bases from J, leaving 12 bases between. The germline gives CDR1 SGHAT, CDR2 FQNNGV. The length of the CDR3 is 15 residues. In nucleotides, the CDR3 is TGTGCCAGCAGCCCCCAGGGTCTCAGCACAGATACGCAGTATTTT. It encodes CASSPQGLSTDTQYF.

This clonotype was detected only a few times. The CDR3 here is CASSGRDRTYNEQFF. The CDR3 nucleotides read TGTGCCAGCAGCGGCAGGGACAGGACCTACAATGAGCAGTTCTTC. The chain has TRBV5-6 and TRBJ2-1; 8 bases line up with TRBD1. V lost 4 bases to trimming and J lost 2 bases; unmatched junction nucleotides: 5. The CDR3 is 15 residues long. Per germline, CDR1 SGHDT and CDR2 YYEEEE.

The chain carries TRBV18 and TRBJ2-7; 9 bases are a match to TRBD1. This CDR3 spans 15 amino acids. Germline-derived CDR1 and CDR2 are KGHSH and LQKENI. V dropped 5 bases and J dropped 1; count of bases not matched to a gene: 6. CDR3 residues: CASSTGQGLSYEQYF. The DNA of the CDR3 is TGTGCCAGCTCAACGGGACAGGGACTTTCCTACGAGCAGTACTTC.

This clonotype was recorded at least ten times. The V gene is TRBV5-1, the J gene TRBJ1-2; D is unclear. The germline CDR1 and CDR2 sequences are SGHRS and YFSETQ. V shed 2 bases and J shed 6 bases, with 17 bases lying between them. CDR3 length: 15 residues. In nucleotides, the CDR3 is TGCGCCAGCAGCTTAATCGGAGGAACGACCGATGGCTACACCTTC. Translation gives CASSLIGGTTDGYTF.

The chain recombines TRBV9 with TRBJ1-1; D ambiguous. Looked up from germline, CDR1 is SGDLS and CDR2 is YYNGEE. Trimming took 2 bases from V and 2 from J, leaving 10 bases between them. The CDR3 contains 14 residues. The chain's CDR3 is CASSVAGENTEAFF. The CDR3 bases are TGTGCCAGCAGCGTCGCTGGGGAAAACACTGAAGCTTTCTTT.

Ten or more counts support this clonotype. The genes are TRBV7-6 and TRBJ2-7, with TRBD2 identical over 7 bases. The CDR3 extends over 14 amino acids. CDR1 is SGHVS, CDR2 FNYEAQ, per germline. With V trimmed by 5 bases and J by 3 bases, 7 bases remained unmatched. CDR3 sequence: CASSSPGLVYEQYF. The CDR3 bases are TGTGCCAGCAGCAGCCCCGGACTAGTCTACGAGCAGTACTTC.

This clonotype showed up just a few times. This sequence joins TRBV19 and TRBJ2-7; D may be TRBD1 (5 bases). Germline loops: CDR1 LNHDA, CDR2 SQIVND (reference sequence). V was cut by 3 bases and J by 4 bases, with 10 bases left in between. The CDR3 is 13 amino acids. The CDR3 spells CASSIEQGYEQYF. The CDR3 nucleotides read TGTGCCAGTAGTATTGAGCAGGGATACGAGCAGTACTTC.

On this clonotype itself: The final CDR3 position lacks the conserved phenylalanine or tryptophan, pointing to a likely read error. The chain links TRBV29-1 to TRBJ1-3; D remains ambiguous. This CDR3 spans 13 amino acids. V lost 6 bases and J lost 4, with 13 bases in between. Germline V CDR1 and CDR2: SQVTM, ANQGSEA. CDR3 sequence reads: CSVGPFGGNTIYS. The DNA for the CDR3 is TGCAGCGTCGGACCCTTCGGGGGAAACACCATATATTCT.

This clonotype was seen only a few times. V usage is TRBV9 and J usage is TRBJ1-2; 7 bases are a match to TRBD1. Germline V gene lookup returns CDR1 SGDLS and CDR2 YYNGEE. The CDR3 has 14 amino acids. Trimming removed 0 bases from V and 7 bases from J; junction bases left unmatched: 6. CDR3 sequence reads: CASSVAQGGVGYTF. Written as DNA, the CDR3 is TGTGCCAGCAGCGTAGCTCAGGGGGGAGTTGGCTACACCTTC.

This clonotype has at least ten counts. V usage is TRBV6-1 and J usage is TRBJ2-7, with TRBD1 identical over 8 bases. The length of the CDR3 is 14 residues. The junction had 10 bases not matched to a gene; V was cut back by 6 bases and J by 6 bases. Germline CDR1 reads MNHNS; CDR2 reads SASEGT. This chain's CDR3 is CASSPGQGISEQYF. CDR3 sequence (DNA): TGTGCCAGCAGCCCTGGACAGGGTATTAGCGAGCAGTACTTC.

This clonotype was counted between two and nine times. CDR3 DNA sequence: TGTGCCAGCGGGTCGGCCCCACACTCCTACGAGCAGTACTTC. This translates into CASGSAPHSYEQYF. The chain uses TRBV12-3 or TRBV12-4 and TRBJ2-7, with D unresolved. V lost 8 bases and J 0 bases, leaving 14 bases between the germline ends. The length of the CDR3 is 14 residues.

This clonotype was seen a handful of times. This rearrangement joins TRBV7-2 to TRBJ2-2; D not certain. The CDR3 is 13 residues long. In germline, CDR1 is SGHTA, CDR2 FQGNSA. The V gene lost 4 bases and the J gene lost 13 bases, with 16 bases spanning the gap. CDR3 protein: CASSSFQNTGLFF. In DNA form, the CDR3 reads TGTGCCAGCAGCTCGTTTCAGAACACGGGGCTGTTTTTT.

This clonotype occurred many times. This rearrangement joins TRBV28 to TRBJ2-3; D is ambiguous. The CDR3 sequence is 14 residues long. The germline V gene encodes CDR1 MDHEN and CDR2 SYDVKM. The V and J ends lost 3 bases and 0 bases respectively, with 7 bases between them. Here the CDR3 reads CASSLLSSTDTQYF. The CDR3 DNA is TGTGCCAGCAGTTTGTTGAGCAGCACAGATACGCAGTATTTT.

The chain carries TRBV2 and TRBJ2-2, with D maybe TRBD1 (5 bases). V was clipped by 2 bases and J by 4 bases, with 14 bases between them. Germline V lookup: CDR1 SNHLY, CDR2 FYNNEI. The CDR3 has 16 amino acids. CDR3 sequence (DNA): TGTGCCAGCAGTGAACAGGCAGGGCAGGTCACCGGGGAGCTGTTTTTT. Protein sequence: CASSEQAGQVTGELFF. The whole variable domain, remainder taken from reference TRBV2 and TRBJ2-2, is EPEVTQTPSHQVTQMGQEVILRCVPISNHLYFYWYRQILGQKVEFLVSFYNNEISEKSEIFDDQFSVERPDGSNFTLKIRSTKLEDSAMYFCASSEQAGQVTGELFFGEGSRLTVL.

The chain links TRBV18 to TRBJ2-2, with a weak D call TRBD2 (6 bases). The germline V gene encodes CDR1 KGHSH and CDR2 LQKENI. Trimming removed 3 bases at V and 6 bases at J, with 17 bases between. The CDR3 is 16 amino acids. The DNA of the CDR3 is TGTGCCAGCTCACCCCCAGGAGGGGTAACTTCCGGGGAGCTGTTTTTT. Its protein product is CASSPPGGVTSGELFF.

This clonotype was seen repeatedly, ten times or more. V is TRBV10-1 and J is TRBJ2-3, with 7 nucleotides matching TRBD1. Germline CDR1 reads WNHNN; CDR2 reads SYGVQD (reference sequence). V lost 7 bases, J lost 2 bases, and 6 bases stayed unmatched. This CDR3 has 14 amino acids. CDR3 sequence (DNA): TGCGCCAGCAAGGGACAGCGAAACACAGATACGCAGTATTTT. As protein: CASKGQRNTDTQYF.

This clonotype was counted ten times or more. The CDR3 bases are TGTGCCAGCTCGGACGACAGGGTGAACACTGAAGCTTTCTTT. This sequence encodes CASSDDRVNTEAFF. This rearrangement joins TRBV18 to TRBJ1-1, with 7 bases aligning to TRBD1. The CDR3 has 14 residues. Germline trimming cut 6 bases from V and 0 bases from J; bases unmatched to any gene: 4. The germline CDR1 and CDR2 sequences are KGHSH and LQKENI.